This T cell receptor (beta chain) was profiled in a study of T cells in localized non-small cell lung cancer. In its sample, this clone ranks as medium-sized. Antigen specificity is unknown. The CDR3 consists of 14 residues. V was shortened by 5 bases and J by 3 bases, with 12 bases between the two germline ends. From germline, CDR1 is SGHDT and CDR2 YYEEEE. Profiling relied on immunoSEQ multiplex PCR, and the TCRdb table lists in-frame clones only, not all of them. The sample carries tens of thousands of clones, 81% recorded once. Study-level findings and limits: Longer overall survival was associated with a higher density of T cells in the blood. Researchers found a median approximately 60 of the top 100 tumor clones in adjacent lung. As only one tumor region underwent sequencing, heterogeneity remains possible. Uninvolved neighboring lung showed the greatest T cell clonality, exceeding tumor.

The rearrangement uses TRBV5-6 and TRBJ1-5, with D tentatively TRBD1 (5 bases). This TCR derives from a man aged 35 to 69 with stage III squamous cell lung carcinoma. Here the sequenced sample was peripheral blood, taken before any cancer treatment. This CDR3 reads CASSLWGNNQPQHF. CDR3 sequence (DNA): TGTGCCAGCAGTCTATGGGGGAACAATCAGCCCCAGCATTTT.